This T cell receptor (beta chain) was sequenced in a study of somatic mutations in cytotoxic T cells in rheumatoid arthritis. Clones were sequenced by immunoSEQ multiplex PCR, and TCRdb holds only the in-frame ones, with some missing. This table holds more than 10,000 clones, 60% to 85% found once. The CDR3 totals 19 residues. Trimming took 5 bases from V and 0 from J; bases not matched to a gene: 15. Germline V lookup: CDR1 SEHNR, CDR2 FQNEAQ (reference sequence). Study-level findings and limits: Clonality measured in CD8+ T cells did not differ significantly between rheumatoid arthritis patients and age-matched healthy controls.

Flow cytometry was used to check the purity of CD4+ and CD8+ cells, which had been isolated by positive magnetic bead selection. This clone was seen just once. Antigen unknown. The sequenced material came from CD8+ T cells sorted from blood. This receptor was obtained from a man aged 45-60 years in good health. V gene TRBV7-9 combines with J gene TRBJ1-2; 10 bases are shared with TRBD1. The CDR3 coding sequence is TGTGCCAGCAGCCACCCGAGAAGGGGACAGGGGACACCTAACTATGGCTACACCTTC. It specifies CASSHPRRGQGTPNYGYTF.